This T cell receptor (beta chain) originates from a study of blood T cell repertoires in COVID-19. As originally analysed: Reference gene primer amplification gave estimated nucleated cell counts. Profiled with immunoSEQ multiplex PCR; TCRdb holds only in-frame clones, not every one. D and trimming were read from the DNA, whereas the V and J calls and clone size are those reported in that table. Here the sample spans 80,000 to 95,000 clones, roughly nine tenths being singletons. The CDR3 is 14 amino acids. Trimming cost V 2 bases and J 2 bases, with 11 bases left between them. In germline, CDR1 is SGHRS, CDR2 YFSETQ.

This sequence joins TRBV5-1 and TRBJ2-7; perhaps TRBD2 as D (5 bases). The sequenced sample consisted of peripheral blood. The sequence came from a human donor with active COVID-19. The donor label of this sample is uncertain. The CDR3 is CASSLAEPAYEQYF. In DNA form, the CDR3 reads TGCGCCAGCAGCTTAGCGGAGCCCGCCTACGAGCAGTACTTC.